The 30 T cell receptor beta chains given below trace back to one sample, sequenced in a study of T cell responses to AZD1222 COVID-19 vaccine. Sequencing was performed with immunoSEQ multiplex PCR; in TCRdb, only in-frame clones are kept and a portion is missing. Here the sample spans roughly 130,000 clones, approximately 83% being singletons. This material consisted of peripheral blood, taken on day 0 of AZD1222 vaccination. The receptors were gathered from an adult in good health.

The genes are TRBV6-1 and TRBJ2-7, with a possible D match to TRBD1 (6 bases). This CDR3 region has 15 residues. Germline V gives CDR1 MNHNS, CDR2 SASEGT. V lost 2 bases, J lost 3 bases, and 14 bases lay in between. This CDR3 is CASSEPGAPSYEQYF. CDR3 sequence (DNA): TGTGCCAGCAGTGAACCAGGGGCCCCAAGCTACGAGCAGTACTTC.

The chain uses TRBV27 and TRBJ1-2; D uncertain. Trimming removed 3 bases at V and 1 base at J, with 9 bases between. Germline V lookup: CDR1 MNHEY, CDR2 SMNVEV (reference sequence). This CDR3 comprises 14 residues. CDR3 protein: CASSFVGNNYGYTF. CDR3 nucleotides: TGTGCCAGCAGTTTCGTCGGGAATAACTATGGCTACACCTTC.

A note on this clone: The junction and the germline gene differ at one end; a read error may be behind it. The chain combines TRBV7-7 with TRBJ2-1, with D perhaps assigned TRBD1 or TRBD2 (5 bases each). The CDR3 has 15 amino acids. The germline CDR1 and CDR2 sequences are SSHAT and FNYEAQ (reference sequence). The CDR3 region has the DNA TGTGCTAGCAGCTCGGGACCCGACCTCAACAATGAGCAGTTCTTC. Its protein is CASSSGPDLNNEQFF.

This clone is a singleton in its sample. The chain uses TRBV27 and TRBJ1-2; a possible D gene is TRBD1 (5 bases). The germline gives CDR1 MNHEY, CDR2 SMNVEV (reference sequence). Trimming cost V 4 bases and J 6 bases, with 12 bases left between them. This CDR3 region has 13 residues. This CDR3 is CASSSRQNNGYTF. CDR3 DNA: TGTGCCAGCAGTTCCCGACAGAATAATGGCTACACCTTC.

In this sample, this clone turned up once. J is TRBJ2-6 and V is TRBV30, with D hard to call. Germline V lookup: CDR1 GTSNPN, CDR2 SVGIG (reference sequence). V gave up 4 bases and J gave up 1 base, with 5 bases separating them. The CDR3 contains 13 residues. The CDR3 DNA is TGTGCCTGGAAATGGTCTGGGGCCAACGTCCTGACTTTC. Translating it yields CAWKWSGANVLTF.

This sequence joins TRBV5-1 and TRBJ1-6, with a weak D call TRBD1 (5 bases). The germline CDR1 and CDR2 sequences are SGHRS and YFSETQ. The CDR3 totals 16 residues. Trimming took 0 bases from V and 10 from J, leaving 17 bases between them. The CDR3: CASSLAGRQGGSPLHF. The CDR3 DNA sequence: TGCGCCAGCAGCTTGGCTGGTCGGCAGGGAGGGTCACCCCTCCACTTT.

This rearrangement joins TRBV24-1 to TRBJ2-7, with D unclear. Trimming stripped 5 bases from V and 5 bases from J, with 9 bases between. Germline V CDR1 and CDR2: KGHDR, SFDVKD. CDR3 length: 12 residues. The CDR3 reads CATSGWSNEQYF. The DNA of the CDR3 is TGTGCCACCAGTGGTTGGTCAAACGAGCAGTACTTC.

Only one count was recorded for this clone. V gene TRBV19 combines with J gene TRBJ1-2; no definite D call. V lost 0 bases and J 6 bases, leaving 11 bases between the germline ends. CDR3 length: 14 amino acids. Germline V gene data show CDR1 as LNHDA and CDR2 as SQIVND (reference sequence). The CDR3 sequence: CASSIDVRFHGYTF. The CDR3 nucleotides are TGTGCCAGTAGTATAGATGTGCGCTTCCATGGCTACACCTTC.

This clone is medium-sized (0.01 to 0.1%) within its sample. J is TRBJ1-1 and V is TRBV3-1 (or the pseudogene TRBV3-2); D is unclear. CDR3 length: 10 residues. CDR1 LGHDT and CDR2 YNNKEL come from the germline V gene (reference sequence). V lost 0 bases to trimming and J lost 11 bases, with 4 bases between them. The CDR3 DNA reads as TGTGCCAGCAGCCAAGACAGGGCTTTCTTT. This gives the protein CASSQDRAFF.

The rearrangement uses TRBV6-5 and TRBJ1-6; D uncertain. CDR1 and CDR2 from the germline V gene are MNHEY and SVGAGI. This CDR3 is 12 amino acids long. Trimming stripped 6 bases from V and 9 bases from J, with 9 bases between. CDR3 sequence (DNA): TGTGCCAGCAGCCGACCGGGTTCACCCCTCCACTTT. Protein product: CASSRPGSPLHF.

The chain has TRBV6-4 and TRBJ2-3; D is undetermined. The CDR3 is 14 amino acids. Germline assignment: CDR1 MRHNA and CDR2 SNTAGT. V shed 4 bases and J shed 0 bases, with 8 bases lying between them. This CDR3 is CASSAETSTDTQYF. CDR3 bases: TGTGCCAGCAGTGCCGAAACTAGCACAGATACGCAGTATTTT.

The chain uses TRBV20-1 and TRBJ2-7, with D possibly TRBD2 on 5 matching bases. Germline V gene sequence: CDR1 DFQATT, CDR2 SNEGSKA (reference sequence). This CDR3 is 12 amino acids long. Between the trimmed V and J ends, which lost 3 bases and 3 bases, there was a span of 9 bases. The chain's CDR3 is CSASFGDYEQYF. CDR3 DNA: TGCAGTGCTAGTTTCGGGGACTACGAGCAGTACTTC.

The CDR3 loop reads CASSSGPQGGQPQHF. The CDR3 bases are TGTGCCAGCAGTTCCGGGCCCCAGGGGGGGCAGCCCCAGCATTTT. The chain carries TRBV6-6 and TRBJ1-5, with 7 nucleotides matching TRBD1. V gave up 4 bases and J gave up 7 bases; unmatched junction bases: 10. The V gene's germline CDR1 is MNHNY and CDR2 SVGAGI (reference sequence). This CDR3 is built from 15 residues.

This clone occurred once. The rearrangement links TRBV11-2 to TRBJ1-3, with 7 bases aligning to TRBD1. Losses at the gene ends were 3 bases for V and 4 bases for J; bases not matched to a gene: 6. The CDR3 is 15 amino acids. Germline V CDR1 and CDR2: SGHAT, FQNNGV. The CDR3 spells CASSFDRAEGNTIYF. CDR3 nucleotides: TGTGCCAGCAGCTTCGACAGGGCTGAGGGAAACACCATATATTTT. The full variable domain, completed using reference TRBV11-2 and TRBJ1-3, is EAGVAQSPRYKIIEKRQSVAFWCNPISGHATLYWYQQILGQGPKLLIQFQNNGVVDDSQLPKDRFSAERLKGVDSTLKIQPAKLEDSAVYLCASSFDRAEGNTIYFGEGSWLTVV.

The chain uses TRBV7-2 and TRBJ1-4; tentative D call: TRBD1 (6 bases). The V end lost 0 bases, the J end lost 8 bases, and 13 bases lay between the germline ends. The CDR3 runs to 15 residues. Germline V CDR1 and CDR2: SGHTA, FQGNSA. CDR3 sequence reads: CASSLAPGAREKLFF. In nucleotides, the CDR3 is TGTGCCAGCAGCTTAGCTCCGGGGGCAAGGGAAAAACTGTTTTTT.

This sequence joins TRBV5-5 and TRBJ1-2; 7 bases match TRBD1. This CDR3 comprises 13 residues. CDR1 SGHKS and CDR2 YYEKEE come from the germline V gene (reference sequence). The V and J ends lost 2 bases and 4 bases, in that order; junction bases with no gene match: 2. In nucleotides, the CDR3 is TGTGCCAGCAGCTTCGGGACAGCCTATGGCTACACCTTC. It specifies CASSFGTAYGYTF.

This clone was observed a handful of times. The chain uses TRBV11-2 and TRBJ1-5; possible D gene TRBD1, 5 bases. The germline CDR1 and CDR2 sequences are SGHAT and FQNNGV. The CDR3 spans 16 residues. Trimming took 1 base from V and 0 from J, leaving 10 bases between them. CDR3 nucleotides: TGTGCCAGCAGCTTAGGGGACGGACTTAGCAATCAGCCCCAGCATTTT. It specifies CASSLGDGLSNQPQHF.

CDR3 region: CASSYQRSRETQYF. Here the CDR3 DNA reads TGTGCCAGCAGTTATCAGCGGTCGAGAGAGACCCAGTACTTC. The gene calls are TRBV14 and TRBJ2-5, with D possibly TRBD2 on 5 matching bases. The CDR3 spans 14 residues. Trimming removed 6 bases at V and 4 bases at J, with 15 bases between. In germline, CDR1 is SGHDN, CDR2 FVKESK.

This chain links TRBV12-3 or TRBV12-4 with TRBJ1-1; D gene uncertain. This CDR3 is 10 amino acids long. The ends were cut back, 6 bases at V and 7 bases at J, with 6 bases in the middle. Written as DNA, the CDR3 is TGTGCCAGCAGGACCAGTGAAGCTTTCTTT. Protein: CASRTSEAFF.

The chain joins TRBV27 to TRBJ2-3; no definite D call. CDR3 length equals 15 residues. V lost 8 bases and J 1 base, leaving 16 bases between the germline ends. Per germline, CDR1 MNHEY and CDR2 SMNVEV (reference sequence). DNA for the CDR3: TGTGCCAGCCGCGGAAGAAGAGGAGGCACAGATACGCAGTATTTT. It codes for CASRGRRGGTDTQYF.

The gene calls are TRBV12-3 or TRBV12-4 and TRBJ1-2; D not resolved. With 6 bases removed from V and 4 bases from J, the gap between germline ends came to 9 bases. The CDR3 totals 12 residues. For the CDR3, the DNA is TGTGCCAGCAGACCGGGGATCTATGGCTACACCTTC. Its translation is CASRPGIYGYTF.

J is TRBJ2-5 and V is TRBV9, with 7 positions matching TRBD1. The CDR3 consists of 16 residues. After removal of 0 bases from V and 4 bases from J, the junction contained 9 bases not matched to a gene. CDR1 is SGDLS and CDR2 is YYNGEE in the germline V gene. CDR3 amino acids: CASSVGVTGQGETQYF. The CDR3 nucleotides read TGTGCCAGCAGCGTAGGAGTGACAGGGCAGGGAGAGACCCAGTACTTC.

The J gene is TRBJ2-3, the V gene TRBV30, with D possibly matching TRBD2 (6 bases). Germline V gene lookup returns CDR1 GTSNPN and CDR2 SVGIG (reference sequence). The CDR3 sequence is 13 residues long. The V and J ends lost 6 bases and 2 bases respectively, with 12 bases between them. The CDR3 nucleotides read TGTGCCTGTCTAGCGACCTACACAGATACGCAGTATTTT. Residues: CACLATYTDTQYF. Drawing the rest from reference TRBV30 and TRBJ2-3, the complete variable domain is SQTIHQWPATLVQPVGSPLSLECTVEGTSNPNLYWYRQAAGRGLQLLFYSVGIGQISSEVPQNLSASRPQDRQFILSSKKLLLSDSGFYLCACLATYTDTQYFGPGTRLTVL.

The CDR3 is CASSGLAGARTYNEQFF. CDR3 DNA: TGTGCCAGCAGCGGACTAGCGGGAGCCCGAACCTACAATGAGCAGTTCTTC. V is TRBV9 and J is TRBJ2-1, with 12 bases aligning to TRBD2. The CDR3 sequence is 17 residues long. Unmatched junction bases numbered 6, after V lost 3 bases and J lost 2 bases. Germline V gives CDR1 SGDLS, CDR2 YYNGEE.

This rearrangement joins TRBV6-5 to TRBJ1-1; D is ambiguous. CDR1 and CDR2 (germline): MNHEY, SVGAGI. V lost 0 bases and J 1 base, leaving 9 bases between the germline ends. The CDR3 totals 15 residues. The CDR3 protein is CASSYSVLGNTEAFF. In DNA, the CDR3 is TGTGCCAGCAGTTACTCGGTATTGGGGAACACTGAAGCTTTCTTT.

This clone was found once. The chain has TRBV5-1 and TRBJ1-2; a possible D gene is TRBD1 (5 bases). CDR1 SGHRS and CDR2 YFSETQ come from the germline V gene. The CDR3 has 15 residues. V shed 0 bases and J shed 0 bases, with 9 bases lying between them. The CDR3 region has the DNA TGCGCCAGCAGCTTGGTGGGGACCTCTAACTATGGCTACACCTTC. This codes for CASSLVGTSNYGYTF.

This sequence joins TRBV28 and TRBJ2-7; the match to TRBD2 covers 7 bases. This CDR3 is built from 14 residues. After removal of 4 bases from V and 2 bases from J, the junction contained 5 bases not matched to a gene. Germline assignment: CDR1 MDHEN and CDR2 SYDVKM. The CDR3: CASSSPGRTYEQYF. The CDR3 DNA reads TGTGCCAGCAGTTCCCCCGGGAGGACCTACGAGCAGTACTTC.

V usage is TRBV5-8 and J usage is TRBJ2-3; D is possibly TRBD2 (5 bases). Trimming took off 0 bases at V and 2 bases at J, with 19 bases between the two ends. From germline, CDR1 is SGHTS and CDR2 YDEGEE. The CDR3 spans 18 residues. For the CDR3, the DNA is TGTGCCAGCAGCTTGGCCTTGTCTAATCGGGGTACCACAGATACGCAGTATTTT. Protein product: CASSLALSNRGTTDTQYF.

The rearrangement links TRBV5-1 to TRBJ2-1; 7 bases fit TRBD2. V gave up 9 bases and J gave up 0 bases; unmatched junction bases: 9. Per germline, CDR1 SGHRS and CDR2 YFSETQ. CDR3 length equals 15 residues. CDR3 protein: CATQRGDSSYNEQFF. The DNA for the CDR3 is TGCGCCACGCAACGGGGGGATAGCTCCTACAATGAGCAGTTCTTC.

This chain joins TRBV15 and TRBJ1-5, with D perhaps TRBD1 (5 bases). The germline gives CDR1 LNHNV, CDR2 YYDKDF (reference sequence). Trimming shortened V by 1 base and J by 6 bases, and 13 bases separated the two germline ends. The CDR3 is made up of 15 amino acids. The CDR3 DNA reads TGTGCCACCAGCAGAGGGAGGGGAGTGAGTCAGCCCCAGCATTTT. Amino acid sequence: CATSRGRGVSQPQHF.